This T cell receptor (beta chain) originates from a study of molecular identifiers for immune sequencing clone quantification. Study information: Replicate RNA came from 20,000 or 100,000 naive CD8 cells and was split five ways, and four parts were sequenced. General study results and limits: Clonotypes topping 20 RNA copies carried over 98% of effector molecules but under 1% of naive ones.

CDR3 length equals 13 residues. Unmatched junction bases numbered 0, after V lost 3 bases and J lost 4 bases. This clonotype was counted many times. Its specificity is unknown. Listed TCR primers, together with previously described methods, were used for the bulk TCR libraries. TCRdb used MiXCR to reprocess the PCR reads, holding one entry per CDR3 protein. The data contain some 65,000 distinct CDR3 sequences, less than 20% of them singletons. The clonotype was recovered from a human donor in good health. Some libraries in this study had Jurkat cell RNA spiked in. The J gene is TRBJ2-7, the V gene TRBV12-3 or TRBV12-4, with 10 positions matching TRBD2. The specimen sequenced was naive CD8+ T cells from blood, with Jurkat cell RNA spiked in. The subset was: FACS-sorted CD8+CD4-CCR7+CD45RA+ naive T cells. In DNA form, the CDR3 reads TGTGCCAGCAGTTTTAGCGGGAGGTACGAGCAGTACTTC. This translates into CASSFSGRYEQYF.